This paragraph covers one TCR beta chain sequence. The record originates from a study of control samples from healthy donors and cancer patients. The germline V and J ends were trimmed by 6 bases and 6 bases, with 15 bases remaining between them. Per germline, CDR1 MNHEY and CDR2 SMNVEV (reference sequence). The CDR3 consists of 15 residues. Here immunoSEQ multiplex PCR was the method, and the copy in TCRdb shows in-frame clones only, minus some. The table has about 150,000 clones, over 90% seen once. This chain links TRBV27 with TRBJ1-6; D gene ambiguous. Sequences were obtained from blood. The TCR sequence derives from a man between 50 and 59 years old in good health. In DNA form, the CDR3 reads TGTGCCAGCAGCGGTGAGACAAGACCTAATTCACCCCTCCACTTT. This sequence encodes CASSGETRPNSPLHF.